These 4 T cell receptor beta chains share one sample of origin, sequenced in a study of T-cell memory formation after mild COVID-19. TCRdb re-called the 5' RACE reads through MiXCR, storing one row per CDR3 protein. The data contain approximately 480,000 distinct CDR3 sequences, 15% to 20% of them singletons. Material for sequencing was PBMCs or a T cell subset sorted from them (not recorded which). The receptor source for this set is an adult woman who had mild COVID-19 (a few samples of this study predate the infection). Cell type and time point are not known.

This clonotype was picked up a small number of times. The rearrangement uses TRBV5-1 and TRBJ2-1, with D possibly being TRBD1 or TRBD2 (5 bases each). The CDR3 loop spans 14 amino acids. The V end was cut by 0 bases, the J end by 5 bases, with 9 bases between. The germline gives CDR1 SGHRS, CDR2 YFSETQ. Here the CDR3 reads CASSLGGTHNEQFF. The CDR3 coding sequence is TGCGCCAGCAGCTTGGGAGGGACCCACAATGAGCAGTTCTTC.

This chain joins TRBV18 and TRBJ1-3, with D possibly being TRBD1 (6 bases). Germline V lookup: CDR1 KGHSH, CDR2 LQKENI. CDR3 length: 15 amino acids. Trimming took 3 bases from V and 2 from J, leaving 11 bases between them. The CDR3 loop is CASSPTGQPGNTIYF. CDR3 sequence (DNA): TGTGCCAGCTCACCTACGGGACAACCTGGAAACACCATATATTTT.

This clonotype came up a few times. The CDR3: CSAPRPSGGYNEQFF. The CDR3 nucleotides are TGCAGTGCCCCCAGACCTAGCGGGGGGTACAATGAGCAGTTCTTC. The chain has TRBV20-1 and TRBJ2-1; 11 positions match TRBD2. This CDR3 has 15 amino acids. The ends lost 6 bases at V and 4 bases at J; junction bases unmatched: 8. Germline CDR1 and CDR2: DFQATT and SNEGSKA (reference sequence).

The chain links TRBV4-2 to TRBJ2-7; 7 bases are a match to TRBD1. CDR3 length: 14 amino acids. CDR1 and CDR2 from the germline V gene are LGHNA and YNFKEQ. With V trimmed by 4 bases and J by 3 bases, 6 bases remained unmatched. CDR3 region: CASSPPGQFYEQYF. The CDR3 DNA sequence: TGTGCCAGCAGCCCTCCGGGACAGTTCTACGAGCAGTACTTC.